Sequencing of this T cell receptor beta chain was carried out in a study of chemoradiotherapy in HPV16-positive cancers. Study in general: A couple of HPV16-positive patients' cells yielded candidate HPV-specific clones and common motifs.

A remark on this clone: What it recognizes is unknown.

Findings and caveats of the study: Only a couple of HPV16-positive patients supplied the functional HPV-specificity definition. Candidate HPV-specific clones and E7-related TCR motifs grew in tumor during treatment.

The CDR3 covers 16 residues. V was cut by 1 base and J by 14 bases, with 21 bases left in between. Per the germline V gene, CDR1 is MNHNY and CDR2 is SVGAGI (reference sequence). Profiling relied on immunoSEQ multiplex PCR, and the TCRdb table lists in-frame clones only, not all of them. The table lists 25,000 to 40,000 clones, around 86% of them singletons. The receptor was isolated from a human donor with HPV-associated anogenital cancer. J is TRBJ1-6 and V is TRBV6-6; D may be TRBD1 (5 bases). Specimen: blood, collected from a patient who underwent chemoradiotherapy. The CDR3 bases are TGTGCCAGCAGTTACTTATCGGCAGCCGGTGAGGGGACCCTCCACTTT. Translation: CASSYLSAAGEGTLHF.